The following is a TCR beta chain sequence with its context. The target of this receptor is not known. No base-level quality is on record; no much larger clone is a single base apart. The time point label, as the study defines it: week 35, safety follow-up. A 20-mer mutant IDH1 peptide at 300 micrograms in Montanide made up each vaccine dose, which was injected subcutaneously together with topical imiquimod. Across visits V03 through V10, patients got a total of eight vaccinations, given in weeks 1, 3, 5, 7, 11, 15, 19 and 23. All donors had newly diagnosed IDH1-mutant astrocytomas of WHO grade 3 or 4 that showed loss of nuclear ATRX. The samples were drawn from NOA16, a multicentre, single-arm, open-label phase I trial in Germany that tested a mutant IDH1 peptide vaccine in humans for the first time. The DNeasy Blood and Tissue Kit was used to extract genomic DNA from EDTA blood for TCRB sequencing.

CDR1 is given as SGHTA and CDR2 as FQGTGA, both from the germline V gene. Reading from cysteine to phenylalanine, the CDR3 counts 14 amino acids. This entry keeps only the CDR3 DNA: 42 bases, framed from base 1. V has 5 bases trimmed and J has 5 bases trimmed; junction bases matching no gene number 8. Libraries were built with the immunoSEQ multiplex PCR assay. Rearranged TCR beta chain sequences were amplified with the hsTCRB Kit following the manufacturer's protocol. An Illumina MiSeq was used to sequence the TCRB libraries. The published analysis was carried out like this. The proprietary platform of the kit vendor was used for demultiplexing, trimming and gene mapping. The immuneACCESS repertoire file appears here via TCRdb, limited to in-frame rearrangements. These files lack a portion of the clones; in checked studies, under half of the deficit traces to unresolved V genes, and the cause of the others is not known. The DNA gave D and trimming, while V, J and clone size come from that table. This sample comprises under 40,000 clones, more than 75% of them detected only once. 11% of the sample lies in the top ten.

This sample was taken from a study of a mutant IDH1 vaccine in newly diagnosed glioma (dated by TCRdb to about 2021). With respect to the entire study: Vaccination was initiated 4-6 weeks after radiotherapy alone, or concurrently with temozolomide cycles in the chemotherapy-containing groups. Of the roughly 34 treated patients, around 60% were male and approximately 40% were female, and a mean age of approximately 40 years was recorded. Before enrollment, patients had received standard therapy of radiotherapy alone, temozolomide alone, or radiochemotherapy with temozolomide; most received the combination. Visit V12 was the week-35 safety follow-up and visit V13 was the week-47 end of study. Peripheral blood samples were drawn at six visits, namely V03 (baseline), V05, V07, V10, V12 and V13. Longitudinal TCRB deep sequencing was performed for some 25 treated patients wherever samples were available for exploratory analyses. Study-wide conclusions, independent of this receptor: PBMC samples for TCRB deep sequencing were selected based on availability. The authors stated that sample limitations prevented analyses of patient blood samples from being reproduced. Pseudoprogression appeared unrelated to alterations in the top peripheral T cell clonotypes detected by TCRB sequencing. Across multiple MHC alleles, vaccine-induced immune responses were seen in nearly 95% of patients.

The TCR sequence derives from a middle-aged woman with glioma. This specimen consisted of PBMCs, obtained from a glioma patient whose treatment included an IDH1 peptide vaccine. Here the chain combines TRBV7-3 and TRBJ1-1; the junction holds 7 bases that match TRBD1. CDR3 reads: CASSPRGGQTEAFF. The nucleotides are TGTGCCAGCAGCCCCAGGGGGGGGCAAACTGAAGCTTTCTTT.